This T cell receptor beta chain was captured by sequencing in a study of cytomegalovirus exposure and HLA in healthy donors (dated by TCRdb to the late 2010s). For the wider study: An earlier analysis of roughly 570 of the donors reported over 250 Gb of sequence data and 117 million unique TCR beta sequences obtained from roughly 170 million T cells. An early release covering some 640 HLA-typed donors comprised about 300 gigabases of sequencing data and around 80 million unique TCR sequences. Of the approximately 400 genotyped donors, around 81% fell in the genetic ancestry cluster associated with self-reported Caucasian donors. The study aimed to test whether signatures of past pathogen exposure could be identified by cataloging public T cell receptors. The study used immunosequencing to profile the T cell repertoires of 670 or so subjects and linked those repertoires to cytomegalovirus serostatus. Along with the approximately 670-subject first cohort, a separate validation cohort of roughly 110 different subjects was used. High-throughput TCR immunosequencing, statistical association of individual TCRs with disease status, and machine learning were combined to predict cytomegalovirus infection status. To study patterns of TCR occurrence, a later analysis re-analyzed previously published TCR beta repertoires from more than 550 donors and added high-resolution HLA genotyping. Rather than drawing on any new phenotypic data, the later analysis identified candidate immune exposures from TCR beta sequences and the way those sequences occurred across donors. An earlier analysis of 587 of the donors used high-throughput TCR beta sequencing to judge whether each TCR beta V gene segment behaved as functional or pseudogenic. Donor age, sex, ethnicity and CMV serostatus were collected together with the repertoire data. Genome-wide SNP genotypes for about 65% of the roughly 670 donors were used in a later genetic analysis, which treated that subset as a discovery cohort. Every discovery cohort repertoire had been produced on one sequencing platform. Both class I and class II loci were covered by HLA typing, at four-digit resolution. The number of typed donors differed by locus: roughly 620-640 for A, B, C, DRB1 and DQB1; 500 to 550 for DQA1; 600 to 610 for DPA1; and some 430 for DPB1. Roughly five DR-DQ haplotypes were handled as single units for association and clustering, since linkage in the cohort was strong. Across some 400 genotyped donors of the cohort, an average of roughly 250,000 unique TCR beta nucleotide sequences per donor were sequenced, and 15% to 20% of those sequences were non-productive. Summary of the overall study and its limitations: Compared with equally common non-associated chains, HLA-associated TCR beta chains in a later analysis were more clonally expanded and had lower generation probabilities. In a later analysis, the rate of TCR association differed among HLA loci, with DRB1 alleles having the most associated TCRs and HLA-C alleles having the fewest. In a later analysis, most CMV-associated TCR beta chains were found to appear HLA-restricted, with HLA associations seemingly driven largely by CMV exposure. In a later genetic analysis, a missense DCLRE1C variant was associated with V-gene and J-gene trimming of TCR beta chains, and the association was replicated in an independent cohort. HLA typing was unavailable for some donors at each locus, so association tests used only the typed subset. Several of the top co-occurrence clusters appeared to be linked to parvovirus B19, influenza, CMV and Epstein-Barr virus, according to a later analysis. A later genetic analysis reported fewer N-insertions in productive TCRs among donors in an Asian-associated ancestry cluster than the roughly 670-donor mean. When HLA alleles, especially DR and DQ, strongly co-occurred, TCR associations were difficult to assign to individual alleles. The sequencing pipeline was judged likely to have produced a cluster of highly shared sequence variants as a technical artifact. The earlier analysis of 587 of the donors excluded roughly 16 rarely observed V segments, including chromosome 9 orphons, because counts were too low. A few of the identified cytomegalovirus-associated TCR beta chains were confirmed in vitro to be specific for cytomegalovirus antigens. A total of 150 or so TCR beta chains were listed by the study as associated with cytomegalovirus. Across donors, most TCR sequences were observed very rarely, whereas some public TCRs were present in many individuals. According to the authors, the approach could potentially be generalized to other disease states and immunological phenotypes. In both the original and validation cohorts, the classifier was reported to diagnose cytomegalovirus status with high specificity and sensitivity. The presence/absence analyses assumed that sequencing depth was roughly uniform across donors, and that assumption may not be true. An earlier analysis of approximately 500 of the donors showed that most TCR beta V segments appeared in productive rearrangements either about 90% or about 30% of the time, which broadly matched IMGT annotations. Correlated functional status among segregating V segments might reflect linkage disequilibrium, but an unknown experimental factor could not be ruled out. In this cohort, only TCR beta chains were sequenced, and detectable features were limited by the absence of alpha or paired-chain data. The 87-base-pair reads could not distinguish some IMGT-functional V segments, including TRBV6-2 and TRBV6-3, so those segments were excluded. A further reported finding was that TCR beta sequences accurately predicted the HLA-A and HLA-B alleles for most subjects in the first cohort. Immune exposure information for the cohort was limited to CMV serostatus. A later analysis associated some 17,000 TCR beta sequences with specific HLA alleles at a false discovery rate of 0.05.

A remark on this clone: The target of this receptor is not known. Per-base quality was not reported, and no clone a single base away is much larger than it.

Per the germline V gene, SGHTS is the CDR1 and YDEGEE is the CDR2. Trimming costs V 2 bases and J 2 bases, and their ends lie 17 bases apart. From cysteine to phenylalanine, the CDR3 is 17 amino acids long. This entry keeps only the CDR3 DNA: 51 bases, framed from base 1. In total, roughly 670 healthy bone marrow donors made up the cohort. All cohort members were sampled while nominally healthy, although unrecorded immune exposures were likely present. The donor was CMV seronegative and belonged to the group of approximately 320 seronegative cohort members. A peripheral blood sample was collected from each donor, and TCR beta sequencing was performed on peripheral blood mononuclear cells. The Qiagen DNeasy Blood Extraction Kit was used to extract genomic DNA from the blood cell samples. Library preparation used the immunoSEQ multiplex PCR assay. A mixture of 60 forward primers for TCR Vbeta segments and 13 reverse primers for TCR Jbeta segments was used in the multiplex PCR. The CDR3 region of rearranged TCR beta genes was amplified from genomic DNA with a multiplex PCR assay. The amplified TCR beta libraries were sequenced on the Illumina HiSeq System as 87-base-pair reads. The authors' analysis ran thus. In a later analysis, tens of millions of unique TCR beta chains were counted across the 666 repertoires, and roughly 11 million of these chains were shared by at least two donors. Raw reads were error-corrected and collapsed into unique sequences with a nearest-neighbor algorithm that merged closely related sequences to remove PCR and sequencing errors. To assign V, D and J gene segments, CDR3 sequences were aligned to IMGT reference sequences. For a sequence to be retained, at least a six-nucleotide match to both a V gene segment and a J gene segment was required. Rearrangements were called productive when the CDR3 lacked stop codons and stayed in frame with V and J; all others were non-productive. Following IMGT convention, CDR3 was defined as the stretch from the second conserved V-encoded cysteine up to the conserved J-encoded phenylalanine. Sequences without an unambiguous match to a single V gene segment were excluded from the earlier analysis of almost 600 of the donors. An earlier analysis of about 590 of the donors classified V segments as functional when productive rearrangements were above 56.7% and as segregating when the standard deviation between donors was above 5%. To diagnose cytomegalovirus status from the catalog of TCR beta chain sequences, a statistical classification framework was built. A later analysis assigned V and J genes by comparing TCR nucleotide sequences with IMGT/GENE-DB human TR gene sequences. The TCRdist pipeline was used in a later analysis to assign CDR3 sequences and most-parsimonious VDJ recombination scenarios. In a later analysis, each TCR beta chain was defined by its CDR3 amino acid sequence together with its V-gene family, and reads lacking a unique V-gene family were excluded. As a way to deal with suspected cross-contamination and a sequencing artifact, a later analysis dropped 500 to 700 nucleotide sequences that were highly shared and had low generation probability. For each public chain, a later analysis derived a clonal expansion index from normalized ranks of inferred template counts within each repertoire. In a later analysis, generation probabilities were computed with a VDJ recombination model fitted to out-of-frame rearrangements, and the resulting probabilities were checked against IGoR. In a later analysis, TCR-TCR, TCR-HLA and TCR-CMV co-occurrence was scored with hypergeometric tests, and a repertoire-size bias correction was applied to TCR pairs. False discovery rates were estimated in a later analysis by permuting HLA or CMV assignments 20 times. In a later analysis, co-occurring TCRs were grouped using DBSCAN, and TCRdist sequence similarity was added for clustering within HLA-allele-positive subsets. Repertoires with fewer than 30,000 or more than 120,000 public chains, plus five repertoires with anomalous nucleotide sharing, were excluded from co-occurrence clustering. In its TCRdb copy, this immuneACCESS table keeps in-frame sequences only and misses some clones. Where compared with another copy, unresolved V genes explain less than half of these, and the others have no known cause. V, J and clone size were drawn from that table, and D and trimming were deduced from the DNA. The sample contains some 150,000 clones, approximately 82% of them found a single time. About 1.5% of the sample rests with the top ten.

The receptor chain draws on TRBV5-8 and TRBJ1-5; the D gene is possibly TRBD1, with 6 bases matching. The clonotype originates from a male donor in good health and CMV-seronegative. The sequenced material came from PBMCs. The CDR3 is CASSFSRTGMGNQPQHF. The nucleotide sequence is TGTGCCAGCAGCTTCTCAAGAACAGGGATGGGCAATCAGCCCCAGCATTTT.